This T cell receptor beta chain was retrieved from a study of T cells in Graves' hyperthyroidism and ophthalmopathy. Study observations and caveats: Within blood appeared most thyroid clonotypes that had expanded above 0.001.

Stable Graves' hyperthyroidism denoted no ophthalmopathy progression over 18 months. Hyperthyroidism in the patients, aged 18 to 65, was newly diagnosed and under 2 months in duration. Ten or more counts support this clonotype. Its antigen is currently unknown. From RNA transcripts, TCR beta CDR3 regions were amplified. A first-round RT-PCR of the TCR CDR3 used the HTBI primer set. TCRdb fed the multiplex PCR reads into MiXCR, producing one record per CDR3 protein. Seen here are some 550,000 distinct CDR3 sequences, more than 20% observed once, and the top ten hold more than 20%. V shed 7 bases, J shed 6 bases, and the junction held 10 bases outside the gene matches. Germline V lookup: CDR1 MNHNS, CDR2 SASEGT. This CDR3 is 14 amino acids long.

The rearrangement joins TRBV6-1 to TRBJ2-7; the match to TRBD1 covers 9 bases. This TCR was recovered from a man younger than 35 with Graves' hyperthyroidism. The sequenced sample consisted of blood. The CDR3 DNA follows: TGTGCCAGCAAGAGGGACAGGGAAATTGGCGAGCAGTACTTC. Protein product: CASKRDREIGEQYF.